This passage covers 24 T cell receptor beta chains from one sample sequenced in a study of CD4 T cells in relation to SARS-CoV-2 and coronaviruses. Profiled with immunoSEQ multiplex PCR; TCRdb holds only in-frame clones, not every one. Counted here are 20,000 to 25,000 clones, 76% occurring once; the ten biggest clones make up 21%. The unexposed donors gave CD4+ T cells in about 2011-2019, prior to COVID-19. After about 10 days of culture, CD4+ T cells were isolated. No antigen has been identified for these receptors. Sequencing used CD4+ T cells from PBMCs, cultured in vitro. The receptors here all came from a human donor in good health.

The chain is built from TRBV7-2 and TRBJ1-4; unclear D gene. Trimming removed 3 bases from V and 4 bases from J, with 6 bases in between. CDR3 length equals 13 residues. Germline loops: CDR1 SGHTA, CDR2 FQGNSA. The CDR3, as DNA: TGTGCCAGCAGCTTGACCCTTAATGAAAAACTGTTTTTT. This gives the protein CASSLTLNEKLFF.

This sequence joins TRBV3-1 (or the pseudogene TRBV3-2) and TRBJ2-1; D is unresolved. From germline, CDR1 is LGHDT and CDR2 YNNKEL (reference sequence). The CDR3 is made up of 13 amino acids. Deletions cut 2 bases from V and 13 bases from J, with 15 bases between. The CDR3 is CASSQTMGSPQFF. The CDR3, as DNA: TGTGCCAGCAGCCAAACGATGGGAAGTCCTCAGTTCTTC.

This clone was observed once. The chain employs TRBV4-3 and TRBJ2-1; perhaps TRBD1 as D (5 bases). The CDR3 is 16 residues long. Trimming pared 1 base from V and 5 bases from J, leaving 15 bases between. Germline V CDR1 and CDR2: LGHNA, YSLEER. CDR3 in amino acids: CASSQGVQGSHNEQFF. For the CDR3, the DNA is TGCGCCAGCAGCCAAGGTGTGCAGGGATCCCACAATGAGCAGTTCTTC.

The V and J genes are TRBV20-1 and TRBJ1-1; D remains unclear. CDR1 is DFQATT and CDR2 is SNEGSKA in the germline V gene (reference sequence). This CDR3 is 11 amino acids long. The V and J ends lost 6 bases and 1 base respectively, with 6 bases between them. The CDR3 here is CSAPGNTEAFF. The CDR3 bases are TGCAGTGCGCCCGGGAACACTGAAGCTTTCTTT.

CDR3 sequence reads: CASSLGPRMGGELFF. In nucleotides, the CDR3 is TGTGCCAGCAGCTTAGGTCCCAGGATGGGCGGGGAGCTGTTTTTT. This chain joins TRBV7-2 and TRBJ2-2; no clear D. The CDR3 runs 15 residues. The germline gives CDR1 SGHTA, CDR2 FQGNSA. V shed 1 base and J shed 7 bases, with 13 bases lying between them.

The chain joins TRBV6-2 or TRBV6-3 to TRBJ1-1, with no clear D. CDR1 is MNHEY, CDR2 SVGEGT, per germline. The V gene lost 4 bases and the J gene lost 2 bases, with 14 bases spanning the gap. This CDR3 is built from 15 residues. This CDR3 is CASSSDQTYNTEAFF. As DNA, the CDR3 is TGTGCCAGCAGTTCCGACCAGACATATAACACTGAAGCTTTCTTT.

The chain carries TRBV29-1 and TRBJ2-1; 11 bases align to TRBD1. The CDR3 has 14 amino acids. Per the germline V gene, CDR1 is SQVTM and CDR2 is ANQGSEA. After removal of 6 bases from V and 3 bases from J, the junction contained 4 bases not matched to a gene. CDR3 region: CSVAGTGGYNEQFF. The CDR3 bases are TGCAGCGTGGCCGGGACAGGGGGCTACAATGAGCAGTTCTTC.

The chain employs TRBV3-1 (or the pseudogene TRBV3-2) and TRBJ1-3, with TRBD1 as a possible D gene (5 bases). The CDR3 is 15 amino acids. CDR1 LGHDT and CDR2 YNNKEL come from the germline V gene (reference sequence). The V end lost 4 bases, the J end lost 1 base, and 11 bases lay between the germline ends. CDR3 residues: CASSLFGGSGNTIYF. In DNA form, the CDR3 reads TGTGCCAGCAGCCTATTCGGGGGGTCTGGAAACACCATATATTTT.

This clone was counted between two and nine times. This sequence joins TRBV5-1 and TRBJ2-2, with D hard to call. CDR1 is SGHRS, CDR2 YFSETQ, per germline. The CDR3 is 14 residues long. Trimming took off 3 bases at V and 3 bases at J, with 9 bases between the two ends. CDR3 residues: CASSWASDTGELFF. CDR3 DNA: TGCGCCAGCAGCTGGGCCAGCGACACCGGGGAGCTGTTTTTT.

This chain connects TRBV7-2 to TRBJ2-5, with a possible D match to TRBD2 (5 bases). Germline CDR1 is SGHTA and CDR2 is FQGNSA. The CDR3 covers 13 residues. Trimming took 4 bases from V and 3 from J, leaving 9 bases between them. The CDR3 sequence: CASSSPGKETQYF. CDR3 nucleotides: TGTGCCAGCAGCTCCCCGGGGAAAGAGACCCAGTACTTC.

This chain connects TRBV5-8 to TRBJ1-5, with TRBD1 matching 9 bases. This CDR3 has 17 residues. The germline V gene has CDR1 SGHTS and CDR2 YDEGEE. With V trimmed by 4 bases and J by 3 bases, 11 bases remained unmatched. CDR3 in DNA: TGTGCCAGCAGCCGGGGAAGACAGGGGGTGAACAATCAGCCCCAGCATTTT. Translated: CASSRGRQGVNNQPQHF. Filled out from reference TRBV5-8 and TRBJ1-5, the complete variable domain reads EAGVTQSPTHLIKTRGQQATLRCSPISGHTSVYWYQQALGLGLQFLLWYDEGEERNRGNFPPRFSGRQFPNYSSELNVNALELEDSALYLCASSRGRQGVNNQPQHFGDGTRLSIL.

The rearrangement uses TRBV6-1 and TRBJ1-2; 7 bases are a match to TRBD1. Germline CDR1 and CDR2: MNHNS and SASEGT. V lost 3 bases, J lost 0 bases, and 7 bases stayed unmatched. The CDR3 totals 16 residues. The CDR3 region is CASSETGSPANYGYTF. The CDR3 bases are TGTGCCAGCAGTGAGACAGGGAGCCCAGCTAACTATGGCTACACCTTC.

This chain uses TRBV6-5 with TRBJ2-3; no clear D. There are 13 residues in the CDR3. CDR1 and CDR2 (germline): MNHEY, SVGAGI. Trimming pared 6 bases from V and 1 base from J, leaving 8 bases between. The CDR3 DNA is TGTGCCAGCAGACCGTCAGGCACAGATACGCAGTATTTT. Its translation: CASRPSGTDTQYF.

The chain is built from TRBV5-4 and TRBJ2-7, with 9 bases fitting TRBD1. Trimming removed 3 bases from V and 5 bases from J; junction bases left unmatched: 9. CDR1 and CDR2 (germline): SGHNT, YYREEE (reference sequence). The CDR3 extends over 15 amino acids. The CDR3 loop reads CASSSSGTGKHEQYF. Here the CDR3 DNA reads TGTGCCAGCAGCTCCTCCGGGACAGGGAAACACGAGCAGTACTTC.

This CDR3 reads CASSLFSGRFNEQFF. CDR3 coding DNA: TGTGCCAGCAGCTTATTTAGCGGGAGGTTTAATGAGCAGTTCTTC. The chain uses TRBV7-9 and TRBJ2-1; 10 bases map to TRBD2. With 2 bases clipped from V and 7 bases from J, the junction kept 5 bases outside the gene matches. This CDR3 spans 15 amino acids. Germline-derived CDR1 and CDR2 are SEHNR and FQNEAQ (reference sequence).

This chain joins TRBV6-1 and TRBJ1-1; D is ambiguous. In germline, CDR1 is MNHNS, CDR2 SASEGT. The CDR3 has 15 residues. Trimming pared 0 bases from V and 4 bases from J, leaving 12 bases between. The DNA for the CDR3 is TGTGCCAGCAGTGAAGCGTCGGCAGCCTCCACTGAAGCTTTCTTT. It encodes CASSEASAASTEAFF.

The CDR3 spells CASQGLDEKLFF. Written as DNA, the CDR3 is TGCGCCAGCCAGGGTTTAGATGAAAAACTGTTTTTT. The chain is built from TRBV23-1 and TRBJ1-4, with D maybe TRBD1 (5 bases). TRBV23-1 belongs to the ORF category, with a function that is uncertain. V was clipped by 8 bases and J by 6 bases, with 10 bases between them. The CDR3 length is 12 residues.

The chain joins TRBV5-6 to TRBJ1-4; a weak D match, TRBD1 (5 bases). CDR1 and CDR2 (germline): SGHDT, YYEEEE. The germline V and J ends were trimmed by 4 bases and 5 bases, with 12 bases remaining between them. CDR3 length: 14 residues. The CDR3 reads CASSEQVQNEKLFF. CDR3 sequence (DNA): TGTGCCAGCAGCGAACAGGTCCAGAATGAAAAACTGTTTTTT.

This clone was picked up one time. V and J are TRBV7-3 and TRBJ2-1; TRBD1 might be the D (6 bases). V was pared by 4 bases and J by 0 bases, with 13 bases between. There are 16 residues in the CDR3. Germline V gene data show CDR1 as SGHTA and CDR2 as FQGTGA. The CDR3 DNA sequence: TGTGCCAGCAGCTCCGGACCACAGGGCTCCTACAATGAGCAGTTCTTC. Translation: CASSSGPQGSYNEQFF. The entire variable domain, with the rest obtained from reference TRBV7-3 and TRBJ2-1, is as follows: GAGVSQTPSNKVTEKGKYVELRCDPISGHTALYWYRQSLGQGPEFLIYFQGTGAADDSGLPNDRFFAVRPEGSVSTLKIQRTERGDSAVYLCASSSGPQGSYNEQFFGPGTRLTVL.

This clone was seen only a few times. The V and J genes are TRBV7-2 and TRBJ1-2; D is unresolved. The CDR3 covers 15 residues. Germline CDR1 reads SGHTA; CDR2 reads FQGNSA. Trimming left V 7 bases short and J 0 bases short, with 15 bases between. The CDR3 loop reads CASTVKAGTNYGYTF. The CDR3 DNA is TGTGCCAGCACCGTTAAAGCCGGGACTAACTATGGCTACACCTTC.

This clone was detected a few times. The chain is built from TRBV11-2 and TRBJ1-4; D possibly corresponds to TRBD1 (5 bases). The CDR3 has 14 residues. Looked up from germline, CDR1 is SGHAT and CDR2 is FQNNGV. The V end lost 4 bases, the J end lost 8 bases, and 14 bases lay between the germline ends. In DNA, the CDR3 is TGTGCCAGCAGCTCATGGGAAAAGGGGGAAAAACTGTTTTTT. Residues: CASSSWEKGEKLFF.

The chain uses TRBV18 and TRBJ1-5; D not resolved. V was cut by 3 bases and J by 5 bases, with 11 bases left in between. The CDR3 consists of 14 residues. Germline CDR1 and CDR2: KGHSH and LQKENI. The CDR3, as DNA: TGTGCCAGCTCACCTGAAGGCACCTATCAGCCCCAGCATTTT. Amino acids: CASSPEGTYQPQHF.

This chain connects TRBV19 to TRBJ2-5, with a possible D match to TRBD2 (6 bases). The ends were cut back, 7 bases at V and 4 bases at J, with 13 bases in the middle. Germline loops: CDR1 LNHDA, CDR2 SQIVND (reference sequence). The CDR3 covers 13 residues. The CDR3 loop is CASKDGSRETQYF. CDR3 in DNA: TGTGCCAGTAAAGACGGGAGTCGAGAGACCCAGTACTTC.

The V gene is TRBV5-1, the J gene TRBJ2-5; 11 nucleotides agree with TRBD1. This CDR3 is 15 amino acids long. Germline V gives CDR1 SGHRS, CDR2 YFSETQ. The trim removed 4 bases at V and 5 bases at J, leaving 7 bases unmatched. The CDR3, as DNA: TGCGCCAGCAGCCGGACAGGGGGCGTTCCGGAGACCCAGTACTTC. It translates to CASSRTGGVPETQYF.